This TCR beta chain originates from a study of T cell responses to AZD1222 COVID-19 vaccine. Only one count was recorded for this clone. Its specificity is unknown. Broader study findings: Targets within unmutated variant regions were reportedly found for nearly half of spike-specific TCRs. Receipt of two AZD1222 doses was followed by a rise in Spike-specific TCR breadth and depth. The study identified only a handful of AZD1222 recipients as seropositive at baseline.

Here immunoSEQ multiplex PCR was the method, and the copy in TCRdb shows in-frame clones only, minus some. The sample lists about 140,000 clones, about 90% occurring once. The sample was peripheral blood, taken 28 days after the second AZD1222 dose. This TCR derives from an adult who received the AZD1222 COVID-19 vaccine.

This chain's CDR3 is CASSPVQVNTEAFF. CDR3 in DNA: TGTGCCAGCTCACCGGTCCAAGTGAACACTGAAGCTTTCTTT. The chain recombines TRBV18 with TRBJ1-1, with D uncertain. Germline V lookup: CDR1 KGHSH, CDR2 LQKENI. CDR3 size: 14 residues. V was shortened by 3 bases and J by 0 bases, with 8 bases between the two germline ends.